The present T cell receptor (beta chain) was sequenced within a study of somatic mutations in cytotoxic T cells in rheumatoid arthritis. After CD4+ and CD8+ cells were isolated by positive magnetic bead selection, their purity was checked by flow cytometry. Clones were read by immunoSEQ multiplex PCR, and TCRdb kept only the in-frame ones, dropping some. Counted here are thousands of clones, roughly 70% occurring once; the ten biggest clones make up roughly 40%. Turning to this clone: Its specificity is not known.

General observations from the study: TRBV07 showed slight underrepresentation in rheumatoid arthritis patients, unadjusted for multiple comparisons. A largest CD8+ clone above 20% of CD8+ cells occurred in about an eighth of the 65 patients. Of the expanded CD8+ clones, the antigen targets were not known.

The germline CDR1 and CDR2 sequences are SGHDT and YYEEEE. The CDR3 covers 14 residues. V was trimmed by 1 base and J by 6 bases, leaving 13 bases between them. The V and J genes are TRBV5-6 and TRBJ1-1; no clear D gene. Sequencing was done on a sample of CD8+ T cells sorted from blood. The sequence came from a man in his forties or fifties in good health. The CDR3 spells CASSLPGEAPEAFF. CDR3 nucleotides: TGTGCCAGCAGCTTGCCCGGCGAGGCGCCTGAAGCTTTCTTT.